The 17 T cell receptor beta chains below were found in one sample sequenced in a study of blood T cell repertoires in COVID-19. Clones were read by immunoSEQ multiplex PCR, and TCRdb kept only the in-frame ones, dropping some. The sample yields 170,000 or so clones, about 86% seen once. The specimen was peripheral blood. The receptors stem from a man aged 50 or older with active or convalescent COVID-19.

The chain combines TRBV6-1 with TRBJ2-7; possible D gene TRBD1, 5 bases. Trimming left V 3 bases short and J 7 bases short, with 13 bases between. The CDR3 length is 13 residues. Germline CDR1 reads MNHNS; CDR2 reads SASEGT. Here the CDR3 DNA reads TGTGCCAGCAGTGATTTCAGGGCTGCGGAGCAGTACTTC. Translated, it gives CASSDFRAAEQYF.

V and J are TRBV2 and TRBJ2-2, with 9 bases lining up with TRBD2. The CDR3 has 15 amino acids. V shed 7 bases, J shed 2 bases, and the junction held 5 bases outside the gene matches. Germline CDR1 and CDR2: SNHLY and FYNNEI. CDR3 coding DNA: TGTGCCAGCATGTCGACTAGCGGTAACACCGGGGAGCTGTTTTTT. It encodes CASMSTSGNTGELFF.

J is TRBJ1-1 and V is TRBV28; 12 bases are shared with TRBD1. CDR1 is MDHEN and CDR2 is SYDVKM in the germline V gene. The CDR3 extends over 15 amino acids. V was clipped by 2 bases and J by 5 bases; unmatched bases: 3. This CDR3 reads CASSLGTGGATEAFF. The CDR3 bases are TGTGCCAGCAGTTTAGGGACAGGGGGCGCGACTGAAGCTTTCTTT.

The CDR3: CASRDRGRTDTQYF. The CDR3 DNA reads as TGTGCCAGCAGGGACAGGGGAAGGACAGATACGCAGTATTTT. The chain carries TRBV6-5 and TRBJ2-3, with 9 nucleotides matching TRBD1. There are 14 residues in the CDR3. J was trimmed by 3 bases and V by 6 bases; bases with no gene match: 4. From germline, CDR1 is MNHEY and CDR2 SVGAGI.

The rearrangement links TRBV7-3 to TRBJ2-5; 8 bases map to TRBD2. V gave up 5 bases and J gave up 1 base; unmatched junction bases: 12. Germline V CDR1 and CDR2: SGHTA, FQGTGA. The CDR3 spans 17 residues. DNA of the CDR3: TGTGCCAGCAGCCCGGAGCCCCTAGCGGGTCTCCAAGAGACCCAGTACTTC. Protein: CASSPEPLAGLQETQYF.

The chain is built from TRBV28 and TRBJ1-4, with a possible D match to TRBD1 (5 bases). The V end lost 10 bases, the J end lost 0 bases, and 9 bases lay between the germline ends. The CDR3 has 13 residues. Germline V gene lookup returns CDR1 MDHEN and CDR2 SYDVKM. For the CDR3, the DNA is TGTGCCACCAGGGCCGCAACTAATGAAAAACTGTTTTTT. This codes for CATRAATNEKLFF.

For the CDR3, the DNA is TGCGCCAGCAGCCCTGGGCGACTAGGGTCCTCCTACGAGCAGTACTTC. Translating gives CASSPGRLGSSYEQYF. This chain joins TRBV4-1 and TRBJ2-7; possibly TRBD2 for D (6 bases). CDR1 MGHRA and CDR2 YSYEKL come from the germline V gene. This CDR3 is built from 16 residues. Trimming cost V 4 bases and J 0 bases, with 16 bases left between them.

The CDR3 sequence is CASSPPRGQGATDTQYF. The CDR3 region has the DNA TGTGCCAGCTCACCACCTCGAGGACAGGGGGCCACAGATACGCAGTATTTT. The chain uses TRBV18 and TRBJ2-3; 11 positions match TRBD1. The germline V gene has CDR1 KGHSH and CDR2 LQKENI. The junction had 4 bases not matched to a gene; V was cut back by 0 bases and J by 2 bases. CDR3 length: 17 residues.

Here the CDR3 reads CASSLEAANSPLHF. In DNA form, the CDR3 reads TGCGCCAGCAGCTTGGAGGCGGCCAATTCACCCCTCCACTTT. This sequence joins TRBV5-1 and TRBJ1-6; D gene unclear. Deletions cut 0 bases from V and 7 bases from J, with 8 bases between. This CDR3 region has 14 residues. Germline CDR1 is SGHRS and CDR2 is YFSETQ.

CDR3 sequence reads: CASKGTSGRQSKNIQYF. The DNA of the CDR3 is TGTGCCAGCAAAGGGACTAGCGGGAGACAGTCCAAAAACATTCAGTACTTC. This chain connects TRBV2 to TRBJ2-4; 14 positions match TRBD2. CDR3 size: 17 residues. The germline V gene has CDR1 SNHLY and CDR2 FYNNEI. Trimming took 7 bases from V and 2 from J; bases not matched to a gene: 7.

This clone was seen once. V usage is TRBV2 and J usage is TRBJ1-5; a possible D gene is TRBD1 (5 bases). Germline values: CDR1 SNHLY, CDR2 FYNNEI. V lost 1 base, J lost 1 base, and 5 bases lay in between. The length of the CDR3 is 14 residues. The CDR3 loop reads CASSEGQSNQPQHF. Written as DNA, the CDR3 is TGTGCCAGCAGTGAAGGACAGAGCAATCAGCCCCAGCATTTT.

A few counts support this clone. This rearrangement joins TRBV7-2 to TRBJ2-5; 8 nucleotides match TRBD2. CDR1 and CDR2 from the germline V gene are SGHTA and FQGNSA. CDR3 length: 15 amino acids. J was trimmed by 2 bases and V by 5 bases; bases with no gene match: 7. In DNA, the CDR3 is TGTGCCAGCAGCCCCGGGGGGGGAATTCAAGAGACCCAGTACTTC. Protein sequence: CASSPGGGIQETQYF.

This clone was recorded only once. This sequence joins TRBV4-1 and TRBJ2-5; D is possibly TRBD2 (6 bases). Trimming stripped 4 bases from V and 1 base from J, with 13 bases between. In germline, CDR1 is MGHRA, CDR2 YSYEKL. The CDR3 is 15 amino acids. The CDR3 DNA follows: TGCGCCAGCAGCCGAATCCGGGACTCCCAAGAGACCCAGTACTTC. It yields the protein CASSRIRDSQETQYF.

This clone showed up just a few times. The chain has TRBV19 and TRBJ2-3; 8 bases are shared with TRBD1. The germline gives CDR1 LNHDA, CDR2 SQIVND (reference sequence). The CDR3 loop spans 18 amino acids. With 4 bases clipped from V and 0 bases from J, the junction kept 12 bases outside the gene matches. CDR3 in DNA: TGTGCCAGTAGTAGGGGCAGGGGGCTTCTATCTAGCACAGATACGCAGTATTTT. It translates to CASSRGRGLLSSTDTQYF. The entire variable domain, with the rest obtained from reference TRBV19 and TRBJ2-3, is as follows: DGGITQSPKYLFRKEGQNVTLSCEQNLNHDAMYWYRQDPGQGLRLIYYSQIVNDFQKGDIAEGYSVSREKKESFPLTVTSAQKNPTAFYLCASSRGRGLLSSTDTQYFGPGTRLTVL.

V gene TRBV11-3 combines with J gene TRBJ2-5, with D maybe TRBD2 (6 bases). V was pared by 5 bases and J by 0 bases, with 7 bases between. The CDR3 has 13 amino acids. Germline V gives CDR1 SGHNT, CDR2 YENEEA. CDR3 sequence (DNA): TGTGCCAGCAGCGGGGACTACCAAGAGACCCAGTACTTC. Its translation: CASSGDYQETQYF.

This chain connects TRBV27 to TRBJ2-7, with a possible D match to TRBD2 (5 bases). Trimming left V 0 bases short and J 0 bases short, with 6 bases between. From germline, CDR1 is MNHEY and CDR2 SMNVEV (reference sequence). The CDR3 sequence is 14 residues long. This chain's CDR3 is CASSLSRASYEQYF. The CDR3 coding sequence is TGTGCCAGCAGTTTATCGCGGGCCTCCTACGAGCAGTACTTC.

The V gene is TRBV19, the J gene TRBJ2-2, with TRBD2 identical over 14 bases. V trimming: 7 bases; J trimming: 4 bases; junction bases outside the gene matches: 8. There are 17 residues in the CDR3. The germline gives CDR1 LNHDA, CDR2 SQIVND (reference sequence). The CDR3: CASNPQGTSGSTGELFF. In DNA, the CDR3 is TGTGCCAGTAACCCACAAGGGACTAGCGGGAGCACCGGGGAGCTGTTTTTT.